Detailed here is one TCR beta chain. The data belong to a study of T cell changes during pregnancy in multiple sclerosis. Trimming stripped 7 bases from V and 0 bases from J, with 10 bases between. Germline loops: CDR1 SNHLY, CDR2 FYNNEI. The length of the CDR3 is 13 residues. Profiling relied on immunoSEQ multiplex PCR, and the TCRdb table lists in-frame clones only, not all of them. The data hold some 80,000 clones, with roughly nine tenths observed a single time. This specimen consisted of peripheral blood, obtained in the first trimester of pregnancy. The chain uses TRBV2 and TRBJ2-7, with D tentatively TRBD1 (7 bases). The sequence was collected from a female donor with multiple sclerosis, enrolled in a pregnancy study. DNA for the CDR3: TGTGCCAGCACAGGGGGGATCTCCTACGAGCAGTACTTC. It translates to CASTGGISYEQYF.